The present TCR beta chain was sequenced within a study of blood T cell dynamics during melanoma immunotherapy. TCRdb keeps only in-frame clones here, not all; method: immunoSEQ multiplex PCR. In the table there are around 14,000 clones, more than 70% of which are singletons. Time point of the sample: pre-treatment baseline. V lost 5 bases and J lost 8, with 25 bases in between. Germline assignment: CDR1 SGHVS and CDR2 FNYEAQ. This CDR3 contains 17 residues. The sequencing here drew on blood, taken from a patient treated with checkpoint blockade. This sequence originates from a human donor with melanoma. The chain joins TRBV7-6 to TRBJ2-1; the D gene could be TRBD1 or TRBD2 (7 bases each). CDR3 protein: CASSPNRGGRGMDEQFF. Written as DNA, the CDR3 is TGTGCCAGCAGCCCCAACAGGGGAGGGAGGGGAATGGATGAGCAGTTCTTC.